Listed here are 27 T cell receptor beta chains from one sample, sequenced in a study of T-cell reconstitution after alpha-beta-depleted transplantation in children. Preparation of the TCRbeta library used unique molecular identifiers. TCRdb ran MiXCR on the PCR reads and lists one entry per CDR3 protein. The sample yields about 150,000 distinct CDR3 sequences, 11% seen once. The sample here was PBMCs, taken before TCRalphabeta/CD19-depleted stem cell transplant. These receptors originate from a boy between 2 and 15 years old with acute myeloid leukemia, due to receive a stem cell transplant.

The table lists this clonotype with many counts. V usage is TRBV7-6 and J usage is TRBJ2-7; D gene unclear. The ends were cut back, 0 bases at V and 2 bases at J, with 11 bases in the middle. The CDR3 length is 15 residues. The germline V gene encodes CDR1 SGHVS and CDR2 FNYEAQ. The CDR3 sequence: CASSLAAGLAYEQYF. CDR3 in DNA: TGTGCCAGCAGCTTAGCGGCAGGTCTCGCCTACGAGCAGTACTTC. Filled out from reference TRBV7-6 and TRBJ2-7, the complete variable domain reads GAGVSQSPRYKVTKRGQDVALRCDPISGHVSLYWYRQALGQGPEFLTYFNYEAQQDKSGLPNDRFSAERPEGSISTLTIQRTEQRDSAMYRCASSLAAGLAYEQYFGPGTRLTVT.

The rearrangement links TRBV6-2 or TRBV6-3 to TRBJ2-1; D unresolved. The V gene's germline CDR1 is MNHEY and CDR2 SVGEGT. The CDR3 is made up of 15 amino acids. V lost 2 bases to trimming and J lost 7 bases, with 15 bases between them. The DNA for the CDR3 is TGTGCCAGCAGTTACATAGGCGCAGGTACTAATGAGCAGTTCTTC. Translation: CASSYIGAGTNEQFF.

This clonotype has at least ten counts. J is TRBJ2-5 and V is TRBV7-9; TRBD2 agrees at 10 bases. The V gene end was trimmed by 2 bases and the J gene end by 4 bases; junction bases not matched to a gene: 13. The CDR3 is 18 residues long. Germline assignment: CDR1 SEHNR and CDR2 FQNEAQ (reference sequence). CDR3 sequence reads: CASSLNAGLAGEAETQYF. The CDR3 DNA sequence: TGTGCCAGCAGCTTAAATGCGGGGCTAGCGGGAGAAGCAGAGACCCAGTACTTC.

Note on this clonotype: A much larger clone is a single base away; this may be a read error. This sequence joins TRBV3-1 and TRBJ2-5; D not resolved. The germline V gene encodes CDR1 LGHDT and CDR2 YNNKEL (reference sequence). The CDR3 has 14 amino acids. The CDR3 region is CAISQVVGRETQYF. Written as DNA, the CDR3 is TGTGCCATCAGCCAAGTGGTAGGGCGAGAGACCCAGTACTTC.

This clonotype was found a few times. The chain combines TRBV3-1 with TRBJ2-3, with TRBD2 as a possible D gene (5 bases). This CDR3 has 15 amino acids. Germline V CDR1 and CDR2: LGHDT, YNNKEL (reference sequence). The V end lost 4 bases, the J end lost 0 bases, and 11 bases lay between the germline ends. CDR3: CASSRGLDSTDTQYF. CDR3 in DNA: TGTGCCAGCAGCCGAGGACTGGACAGCACAGATACGCAGTATTTT.

At least ten counts were recorded for this clonotype. V gene TRBV20-1 combines with J gene TRBJ2-5, with 10 bases identical to TRBD2. CDR3 size: 17 residues. J gave up 1 base and V 0 bases, and 8 bases lay outside the gene matches. Germline values: CDR1 DFQATT, CDR2 SNEGSKA (reference sequence). CDR3 DNA: TGCAGTGCTAGAGATGCTAGCGGGAGATTCCCCCAAGAGACCCAGTACTTC. Amino acid sequence: CSARDASGRFPQETQYF.

This clonotype was seen at least ten times. The V and J genes are TRBV12-3 or TRBV12-4 and TRBJ2-7, with TRBD2 matching 13 bases. The CDR3 spans 14 residues. V lost 6 bases to trimming and J lost 4 bases; unmatched junction nucleotides: 3. The CDR3 DNA reads TGTGCCAGCAGCACGGGACTAGCGGGATACGAGCAGTACTTC. As protein: CASSTGLAGYEQYF.

This clonotype was counted ten times or more. CDR3 in DNA: TGTGCCAGCAGTTTGGTTGGGACATCGTACGAGCAGTACTTC. Protein product: CASSLVGTSYEQYF. The chain joins TRBV28 to TRBJ2-7, with D possibly being TRBD1 (6 bases). Germline CDR1 is MDHEN and CDR2 is SYDVKM. Trimming took off 3 bases at V and 4 bases at J, with 13 bases between the two ends. CDR3 length: 14 amino acids.

On this clonotype: A read error is possible here, since a much larger clone lies one base away. V and J are TRBV7-9 and TRBJ2-1; TRBD1 might be the D (7 bases). Germline V lookup: CDR1 SEHNR, CDR2 FQNEAQ (reference sequence). The CDR3 extends over 14 amino acids. CDR3 sequence (DNA): TGTGCCAGCAGCCCCAGGGGGGTAGCGAATGACCAGTTCTTC. Protein sequence: CASSPRGVANDQFF. The full variable domain, with the rest looked up from reference TRBV7-9 and TRBJ2-1, is DTGVSQNPRHKITKRGQNVTFRCDPISEHNRLYWYRQTLGQGPEFLTYFQNEAQLEKSRLLSDRFSAERPKGSFSTLEIQRTEQGDSAMYLCASSPRGVANDQFFGPGTRLTVL.

This clonotype appeared many times. The chain employs TRBV15 and TRBJ2-1; possible D gene TRBD2, 6 bases. The V gene lost 0 bases and the J gene lost 0 bases, with 9 bases spanning the gap. This CDR3 region has 16 residues. Germline CDR1 reads LNHNV; CDR2 reads YYDKDF (reference sequence). CDR3 in amino acids: CATSRDAGSSYNEQFF. DNA for the CDR3: TGTGCCACCAGCAGAGATGCCGGGAGCTCCTACAATGAGCAGTTCTTC.

The table lists this clonotype with many counts. This chain joins TRBV29-1 and TRBJ1-5; perhaps TRBD1 as D (6 bases). Trimming removed 4 bases from V and 4 bases from J, with 11 bases in between. Germline values: CDR1 SQVTM, CDR2 ANQGSEA. The CDR3 contains 13 residues. CDR3 residues: CSVAGGLNQPQHF. CDR3 bases: TGCAGCGTTGCTGGGGGGCTGAATCAGCCCCAGCATTTT.

This clonotype was detected ten times or more. The J gene is TRBJ2-1, the V gene TRBV4-1, with 8 bases that match TRBD2. The germline gives CDR1 MGHRA, CDR2 YSYEKL. This CDR3 comprises 21 residues. V shed 4 bases and J 1 base; nucleotides not matched to a gene: 21. For the CDR3, the DNA is TGCGCCAGCAGCCGAGCGAGGGGACTAGGGGTGTCAGGAGCGTCCTACAATGAGCAGTTCTTC. It yields the protein CASSRARGLGVSGASYNEQFF.

This chain links TRBV4-2 with TRBJ2-4, with D possibly matching TRBD1 (6 bases). CDR1 is LGHNA, CDR2 YNFKEQ, per germline. Trimming stripped 0 bases from V and 0 bases from J, with 15 bases between. The CDR3 sequence is 18 residues long. In DNA form, the CDR3 reads TGTGCCAGCAGCCAAGATACGGACAGAACCTTAGCCAAAAACATTCAGTACTTC. This gives the protein CASSQDTDRTLAKNIQYF.

This clonotype was seen many times. The rearrangement joins TRBV20-1 to TRBJ2-5; D is ambiguous. The CDR3 spans 13 residues. Trimming cost V 6 bases and J 2 bases, with 13 bases left between them. In germline, CDR1 is DFQATT, CDR2 SNEGSKA (reference sequence). Written as DNA, the CDR3 is TGCAGTGCCAGGAGAAGCTGGCAAGAGACCCAGTACTTC. Protein product: CSARRSWQETQYF.

This clonotype has ten or more counts. The chain couples TRBV20-1 to TRBJ2-7; 9 bases align to TRBD2. After removal of 3 bases from V and 1 base from J, the junction contained 10 bases not matched to a gene. The germline V gene encodes CDR1 DFQATT and CDR2 SNEGSKA (reference sequence). The CDR3 has 16 amino acids. The CDR3 DNA reads as TGCAGTGCTAGCCCTTGGGAGCGGGAGGCGTCCTACGAGCAGTACTTC. Translating gives CSASPWEREASYEQYF.

This clonotype was seen at least ten times. The rearrangement links TRBV11-3 to TRBJ2-1; 11 bases fit TRBD1. The CDR3 length is 15 residues. Losses at the gene ends were 1 base for V and 7 bases for J; bases not matched to a gene: 3. Germline V CDR1 and CDR2: SGHNT, YENEEA. CDR3 loop: CASSLAGQGANEQFF. The CDR3 coding sequence is TGTGCCAGCAGCTTAGCCGGACAGGGGGCGAATGAGCAGTTCTTC. The full variable domain, in which reference TRBV11-3 and TRBJ2-1 provide the parts outside the CDR3, is EAGVVQSPRYKIIEKKQPVAFWCNPISGHNTLYWYLQNLGQGPELLIRYENEEAVDDSQLPKDRFSAERLKGVDSTLKIQPAELGDSAVYLCASSLAGQGANEQFFGPGTRLTVL.

This chain links TRBV6-2 or TRBV6-3 with TRBJ2-7; 9 bases map to TRBD2. The CDR3 runs to 14 residues. The V segment lost 0 bases and the J segment 4 bases; nucleotides outside the gene matches: 1. The germline V gene encodes CDR1 MNHEY and CDR2 SVGEGT. CDR3 sequence (DNA): TGTGCCAGCAGTTACTCTAGCGGGAGTTACGAGCAGTACTTC. It is translated as CASSYSSGSYEQYF.

This clonotype has at least ten counts. This chain links TRBV5-1 with TRBJ2-7; possible D gene TRBD1, 5 bases. Germline loops: CDR1 SGHRS, CDR2 YFSETQ. This CDR3 contains 15 residues. V was trimmed by 0 bases and J by 4 bases, leaving 14 bases between them. CDR3 in DNA: TGCGCCAGCAGCTTGGGGATTACAGGTTCTTACGAGCAGTACTTC. This gives the protein CASSLGITGSYEQYF.

The chain recombines TRBV28 with TRBJ1-1, with a weak D call TRBD1 (5 bases). The V and J ends lost 7 bases and 0 bases respectively, with 27 bases between them. The CDR3 runs 19 residues. Germline values: CDR1 MDHEN, CDR2 SYDVKM. The CDR3 nucleotides are TGTGCCAGCAAGTTTGGGGGGGTAGGGCCCGCGTGGGTGAACACTGAAGCTTTCTTT. It yields the protein CASKFGGVGPAWVNTEAFF.

This clonotype was detected many times. J is TRBJ2-3 and V is TRBV6-2 or TRBV6-3; possible D gene TRBD1, 6 bases. The CDR3 is made up of 15 amino acids. Germline loops: CDR1 MNHEY, CDR2 SVGEGT. The germline V and J ends were trimmed by 2 bases and 3 bases, with 12 bases remaining between them. As DNA, the CDR3 is TGTGCCAGCAGTTACCCCTCCAGGGGTACAGATACGCAGTATTTT. Translation gives CASSYPSRGTDTQYF.

The CDR3, as DNA: TGTGCCAGCAGCTTGAGGGGCTTCAATCAGCCCCAGCATTTT. Translated, it gives CASSLRGFNQPQHF. The V and J genes are TRBV5-6 and TRBJ1-5, with TRBD1 as a possible D gene (5 bases). This CDR3 spans 14 amino acids. Trimming left V 1 base short and J 3 bases short, with 8 bases between. The germline V gene encodes CDR1 SGHDT and CDR2 YYEEEE. Based on the CDR3 plus reference TRBV5-6 and TRBJ1-5, the full variable domain is DAGVTQSPTHLIKTRGQQVTLRCSPKSGHDTVSWYQQALGQGPQFIFQYYEEEERQRGNFPDRFSGHQFPNYSSELNVNALLLGDSALYLCASSLRGFNQPQHFGDGTRLSIL.

This clonotype was observed at least ten times. The V gene is TRBV7-2, the J gene TRBJ2-5; 9 bases agree with TRBD2. Germline-derived CDR1 and CDR2 are SGHTA and FQGNSA. The CDR3 runs to 14 residues. J was trimmed by 4 bases and V by 6 bases; bases with no gene match: 6. The CDR3 DNA follows: TGTGCCAGCAGAAAGGGCGGGGGGGGAGAGACCCAGTACTTC. Protein sequence: CASRKGGGGETQYF.

Remarks on this clonotype: This sequence may be a read error, since a much larger clone differs from it by one base. The rearrangement joins TRBV20-1 to TRBJ2-3, with 8 positions matching TRBD1. CDR1 DFQATT and CDR2 SNEGSKA come from the germline V gene (reference sequence). The CDR3 totals 15 residues. The CDR3 nucleotides read TGCAATGCTAGCGTCCGGACAGGGAGGACAGATACGCAGTATTTT. Amino acids: CNASVRTGRTDTQYF.

This clonotype was counted ten times or more. The genes are TRBV28 and TRBJ2-3; D is perhaps TRBD2 (5 bases). The CDR3 spans 17 residues. V gave up 4 bases and J gave up 2 bases, with 19 bases separating them. Germline loops: CDR1 MDHEN, CDR2 SYDVKM. The CDR3 is CASSSSLPGDDTDTQYF. Here the CDR3 DNA reads TGTGCCAGCAGTTCCTCACTGCCCGGGGATGACACAGATACGCAGTATTTT.

This clonotype appeared many times. A much larger clone sits a single nucleotide away, making a read error possible. This chain uses TRBV12-3 or TRBV12-4 with TRBJ1-1; D uncertain. This CDR3 is built from 10 residues. V gave up 7 bases and J gave up 1 base, with 1 base separating them. CDR3 in DNA: TGTGCCAGCAAGAACACTGAAGCTTTCTTT. As protein: CASKNTEAFF.

This clonotype has a count of ten or more. V and J are TRBV7-3 and TRBJ1-1; the D gene is possibly TRBD1 (5 bases). Germline assignment: CDR1 SGHTA and CDR2 FQGTGA. The CDR3 spans 15 residues. Trimming removed 4 bases from V and 4 bases from J, with 16 bases in between. The CDR3 nucleotides are TGTGCCAGCAGCTCGCCCGACAGTGGGGGCACTGAAGCTTTCTTT. Amino acids: CASSSPDSGGTEAFF.

CDR3 in amino acids: CSASSGPGNTIYF. For the CDR3, the DNA is TGCAGTGCTAGTTCAGGGCCCGGAAACACCATATATTTT. The genes are TRBV20-1 and TRBJ1-3, with a weak D call TRBD1 (5 bases). V was trimmed by 3 bases and J by 4 bases, leaving 10 bases between them. The CDR3 totals 13 residues. In germline, CDR1 is DFQATT, CDR2 SNEGSKA (reference sequence).